The TCR beta chain under discussion was sequenced for a study of memory CD4+ T cells and cytomegalovirus serostatus. As for this clone: No antigen is known for it.

Single viable CD3+CD4+CD8-CD45RO+ cells were sorted as the memory CD4+ T cells. In the original processing: After removing out-of-frame reads, around 2 million distinct TCRbeta sequences remained. Sequencing used immunoSEQ multiplex PCR; TCRdb keeps in-frame clones, though not all of them. V, J and clone size are those of that table, while D and trimming were read from the DNA. The sample lists about 50,000 clones; 60% to 80% were seen once. Study outcomes and limitations: Repertoires predicted CMV serostatus with median bootstrapped AUC of 0.95.

Germline V gives CDR1 LNHDA, CDR2 SQIVND (reference sequence). The CDR3 length is 13 residues. V lost 2 bases and J 5 bases, leaving 9 bases between the germline ends. Sequencing input: memory CD4+ T cells from blood. This chain uses TRBV19 with TRBJ1-1; D remains unclear. The TCR comes from an adult in good health and CMV-seronegative. The CDR3 here is CASSIPGWTEAFF. The CDR3 DNA sequence: TGTGCCAGTAGTATACCGGGCTGGACTGAAGCTTTCTTT.